The 26 T cell receptor beta chains below were found in one sample sequenced in a study of T cells after yellow fever vaccination. In TCRdb, the 5' RACE reads were re-called with MiXCR into one record per CDR3 protein. The sample shows 300,000 to 400,000 distinct CDR3 sequences, roughly 10% of them seen only once. Sequences were derived from CD4+ T cells sorted from PBMCs, sampled 45 days after the yellow fever booster vaccination. These receptors were taken from a man between 18 and 29 years old who received the YFV17D yellow fever vaccine.

This clonotype was found a few times. The chain couples TRBV5-1 to TRBJ1-1; TRBD1 matches 7 bases. Germline CDR1 SGHRS, CDR2 YFSETQ. V was clipped by 2 bases and J by 5 bases; unmatched bases: 3. The CDR3 contains 13 residues. CDR3 region: CASSFTGVTEAFF. The DNA of the CDR3 is TGCGCCAGCAGCTTTACAGGGGTAACTGAAGCTTTCTTT.

This clonotype came up many times. The rearrangement joins TRBV6-6 to TRBJ1-2, with TRBD1 as a possible D gene (6 bases). The germline V gene encodes CDR1 MNHNY and CDR2 SVGAGI (reference sequence). The CDR3 has 14 residues. V lost 2 bases and J 3 bases, leaving 10 bases between the germline ends. The CDR3 loop reads CASSYQQGYYGYTF. In DNA, the CDR3 is TGTGCCAGCAGTTACCAACAGGGATACTATGGCTACACCTTC.

This chain links TRBV5-6 with TRBJ1-1; the D is unclear. V dropped 3 bases and J dropped 7 bases, with 7 bases sitting between them. CDR1 SGHDT and CDR2 YYEEEE come from the germline V gene. The CDR3 contains 11 residues. For the CDR3, the DNA is TGTGCCAGCAGCTGGGCACGTGAAGCTTTCTTT. This sequence encodes CASSWAREAFF.

The sample holds many counts of this clonotype. The CDR3 region has the DNA TGTGCCACCAGCCCTGGACTAGCGGGGCAAGAGACCCAGTACTTC. Protein product: CATSPGLAGQETQYF. V gene TRBV15 combines with J gene TRBJ2-5; 12 nucleotides match TRBD2. This CDR3 has 15 residues. The V gene's germline CDR1 is LNHNV and CDR2 YYDKDF (reference sequence). V was pared by 5 bases and J by 2 bases, with 3 bases of the junction left unmatched.

V is TRBV4-1 and J is TRBJ1-1, with 9 bases that match TRBD1. CDR1 is MGHRA and CDR2 is YSYEKL in the germline V gene. This CDR3 has 17 residues. The junction had 6 bases not matched to a gene; V was cut back by 0 bases and J by 1 base. This CDR3 is CASSQDLTGGWNTEAFF. CDR3 sequence (DNA): TGCGCCAGCAGCCAAGATCTGACAGGGGGATGGAACACTGAAGCTTTCTTT.

This clonotype was observed a handful of times. The chain recombines TRBV29-1 with TRBJ2-4; TRBD2 is a possible D gene (6 bases). Germline CDR1 is SQVTM and CDR2 is ANQGSEA. CDR3 length: 13 residues. V lost 7 bases and J lost 0, with 10 bases in between. As DNA, the CDR3 is TGCAGCGAAGGGGAGGCAGCCAAAAACATTCAGTACTTC. Its translation: CSEGEAAKNIQYF.

A few counts support this clonotype. This sequence joins TRBV7-9 and TRBJ2-2; D call uncertain. Germline lookup yields CDR1 SEHNR and CDR2 FQNEAQ (reference sequence). This CDR3 has 14 amino acids. Trimming took off 3 bases at V and 15 bases at J, with 20 bases between the two ends. CDR3 DNA: TGTGCCAGCAGCTTGTCAGTGTCCTCGGCCCTAGTGTTTTTT. Translating gives CASSLSVSSALVFF.

The rearrangement uses TRBV14 and TRBJ2-7, with a weak D call TRBD2 (5 bases). CDR1 is SGHDN and CDR2 is FVKESK in the germline V gene. The V end was cut by 2 bases, the J end by 3 bases, with 8 bases between. CDR3 length equals 13 residues. Here the CDR3 DNA reads TGTGCCAGCAGCCAACGGGGTCGCTACGAGCAGTACTTC. It is translated as CASSQRGRYEQYF.

This clonotype has only a few counts. The chain combines TRBV5-1 with TRBJ2-3; D could derive from TRBD1 or TRBD2 (5 bases each). Looked up from germline, CDR1 is SGHRS and CDR2 is YFSETQ. Deletions cut 0 bases from V and 4 bases from J, with 9 bases between. This CDR3 contains 14 residues. In DNA form, the CDR3 reads TGCGCCAGCAGCTTGGGGGGGTTCGCAGATACGCAGTATTTT. Its protein product is CASSLGGFADTQYF.

This clonotype was seen only a few times. The V gene is TRBV27, the J gene TRBJ1-3; tentatively, D is TRBD1 (5 bases). V was pared by 5 bases and J by 2 bases, with 19 bases between. Germline CDR1 reads MNHEY; CDR2 reads SMNVEV (reference sequence). This CDR3 is built from 17 residues. This chain's CDR3 is CASSPRAQGVTGNTIYF. In DNA form, the CDR3 reads TGTGCCAGCAGTCCACGGGCCCAGGGAGTGACTGGAAACACCATATATTTT.

The V gene is TRBV4-2, the J gene TRBJ2-7, with 7 bases identical to TRBD2. V dropped 0 bases and J dropped 5; count of bases not matched to a gene: 7. Germline CDR1 is LGHNA and CDR2 is YNFKEQ. This CDR3 has 15 residues. CDR3: CASSQEGGGFDEQYF. The CDR3 coding sequence is TGTGCCAGCAGCCAAGAGGGCGGGGGTTTCGACGAGCAGTACTTC.

V usage is TRBV12-3 or TRBV12-4 and J usage is TRBJ2-5; tentatively, D is TRBD2 (7 bases). V was cut by 4 bases and J by 4 bases, with 13 bases left in between. The CDR3 consists of 14 residues. The CDR3 nucleotides are TGTGCCAGCAGTTCTGGGGGGGGCGGAGAGACCCAGTACTTC. Translating it yields CASSSGGGGETQYF.

This clonotype was counted only a few times. The rearrangement joins TRBV27 to TRBJ1-6; a possible D gene is TRBD1 (5 bases). Looked up from germline, CDR1 is MNHEY and CDR2 is SMNVEV (reference sequence). Trimming cost V 3 bases and J 10 bases, with 13 bases left between them. The CDR3 spans 14 residues. The CDR3 here is CASSLGQGRSPLHF. The CDR3 DNA is TGTGCCAGCAGTTTGGGGCAGGGTCGATCACCCCTCCACTTT.

This clonotype occurred many times. The chain joins TRBV11-2 to TRBJ1-1, with a weak D call TRBD1 (6 bases). The CDR3 has 17 amino acids. CDR1 is SGHAT, CDR2 FQNNGV, per germline. V lost 0 bases and J lost 1, with 15 bases in between. CDR3 sequence: CASSLDWVAGANTEAFF. CDR3 nucleotide sequence: TGTGCCAGCAGCTTAGATTGGGTCGCAGGGGCGAACACTGAAGCTTTCTTT.

This clonotype was counted a few times. V is TRBV27 and J is TRBJ2-3; TRBD1 aligns across 7 bases. This CDR3 comprises 16 residues. Germline V gene lookup returns CDR1 MNHEY and CDR2 SMNVEV (reference sequence). Trimming took 6 bases from V and 4 from J; bases not matched to a gene: 13. CDR3 protein: CASSLFHDRDADTQYF. CDR3 in DNA: TGTGCCAGCAGCTTGTTCCACGACAGGGATGCAGATACGCAGTATTTT.

The chain is built from TRBV5-1 and TRBJ1-1; D is unclear. From germline, CDR1 is SGHRS and CDR2 YFSETQ. The CDR3 loop spans 13 amino acids. V was cut by 4 bases and J by 8 bases, with 15 bases left in between. CDR3 nucleotide sequence: TGCGCCAGCAGCACCGGCCAGGTCGGAGAAGCTTTCTTT. This sequence encodes CASSTGQVGEAFF.

The J gene is TRBJ2-5, the V gene TRBV4-2; possibly TRBD1 for D (5 bases). Trimming removed 5 bases from V and 5 bases from J, with 15 bases in between. Germline CDR1 and CDR2: LGHNA and YNFKEQ. The CDR3 is made up of 14 amino acids. The CDR3 here is CASSSTASRETQYF. The CDR3 nucleotides are TGTGCCAGCAGCTCGACAGCCAGTCGGGAGACCCAGTACTTC.

This clonotype was seen ten or more times. V and J are TRBV4-2 and TRBJ2-3, with D perhaps TRBD2 (6 bases). V was cut by 0 bases and J by 0 bases, with 13 bases left in between. The CDR3 is made up of 17 amino acids. Germline values: CDR1 LGHNA, CDR2 YNFKEQ. CDR3 DNA sequence: TGTGCCAGCAGCCAAGACGGAGCGGGTTCTAGCACAGATACGCAGTATTTT. Encoded protein: CASSQDGAGSSTDTQYF.

The V call is TRBV24-1, the J call TRBJ2-3; D gene unclear. Trimming took 5 bases from V and 6 from J, leaving 8 bases between them. CDR3 length equals 12 residues. Germline V gene data show CDR1 as KGHDR and CDR2 as SFDVKD. The CDR3 region has the DNA TGTGCCACCAGTGTGGAAGGGGATACGCAGTATTTT. Translating it yields CATSVEGDTQYF.

The chain carries TRBV20-1 and TRBJ1-5, with TRBD1 as a possible D gene (6 bases). V shed 3 bases and J shed 7 bases, with 10 bases lying between them. Per germline, CDR1 DFQATT and CDR2 SNEGSKA (reference sequence). The CDR3 totals 12 residues. Written as DNA, the CDR3 is TGCAGTGCTAGTGTCAGGGGCCAGCCCCAGCATTTT. It yields the protein CSASVRGQPQHF.

This clonotype was counted between two and nine times. This chain uses TRBV20-1 with TRBJ1-5; possible D gene TRBD1, 5 bases. The V and J ends lost 5 bases and 11 bases respectively, with 13 bases between them. This CDR3 contains 11 residues. Germline-derived CDR1 and CDR2 are DFQATT and SNEGSKA (reference sequence). CDR3 sequence: CSARRQTAQHF. DNA for the CDR3: TGCAGTGCTCGACGACAGACGGCCCAGCATTTT.

As regards this clonotype: Its ends do not fully match the called genes, so a read error is possible. V usage is TRBV5-1 and J usage is TRBJ1-5, with TRBD1 as a possible D gene (5 bases). There are 17 residues in the CDR3. Germline CDR1 and CDR2: SGHRS and YFSETQ. The CDR3 sequence: CASRLGPGEGPNQPQHF. The CDR3 DNA follows: TGCGCCAGCAGGTTGGGGCCGGGGGAGGGGCCCAATCAGCCCCAGCATTTT. The whole variable domain, remainder taken from reference TRBV5-1 and TRBJ1-5, is KAGVTQTPRYLIKTRGQQVTLSCSPISGHRSVSWYQQTPGQGLQFLFEYFSETQRNKGNFPGRFSGRQFSNSRSEMNVSTLELGDSALYLCASRLGPGEGPNQPQHFGDGTRLSIL.

This clonotype has more than one count but fewer than ten. The rearrangement uses TRBV11-2 and TRBJ1-1; D remains ambiguous. The germline V gene has CDR1 SGHAT and CDR2 FQNNGV. The CDR3 has 18 amino acids. Trimming removed 2 bases from V and 4 bases from J, with 23 bases in between. CDR3 bases: TGTGCCAGCAGCTTATTAGTTTCGGGGAAGGATAGAGGCACTGAAGCTTTCTTT. Translating it yields CASSLLVSGKDRGTEAFF.

This clonotype has just a few counts. This sequence joins TRBV20-1 and TRBJ1-3; maybe TRBD1 (5 bases). Germline CDR1 reads DFQATT; CDR2 reads SNEGSKA (reference sequence). The CDR3 is 13 amino acids. V was trimmed by 2 bases and J by 5 bases, leaving 10 bases between them. The CDR3 nucleotides are TGCAGTGCTAGACAGGGTATCCGAAACACCATATATTTT. It codes for CSARQGIRNTIYF.

This clonotype was seen more than once but under ten times. V and J are TRBV20-1 and TRBJ1-1; the match to TRBD1 covers 8 bases. With V trimmed by 3 bases and J by 5 bases, 11 bases remained unmatched. Germline CDR1 reads DFQATT; CDR2 reads SNEGSKA (reference sequence). The CDR3 loop spans 15 amino acids. The CDR3 coding sequence is TGCAGTGCTAGCCGCCGACAGGGGTTATGGACTGAAGCTTTCTTT. As protein: CSASRRQGLWTEAFF.

The chain uses TRBV6-5 and TRBJ1-1, with unresolved D. Trimming cost V 5 bases and J 1 base, with 11 bases left between them. Germline V gene sequence: CDR1 MNHEY, CDR2 SVGAGI. This CDR3 contains 14 residues. The CDR3 is CASSPDMWNTEAFF. The CDR3 DNA reads TGTGCCAGCAGTCCAGACATGTGGAACACTGAAGCTTTCTTT.